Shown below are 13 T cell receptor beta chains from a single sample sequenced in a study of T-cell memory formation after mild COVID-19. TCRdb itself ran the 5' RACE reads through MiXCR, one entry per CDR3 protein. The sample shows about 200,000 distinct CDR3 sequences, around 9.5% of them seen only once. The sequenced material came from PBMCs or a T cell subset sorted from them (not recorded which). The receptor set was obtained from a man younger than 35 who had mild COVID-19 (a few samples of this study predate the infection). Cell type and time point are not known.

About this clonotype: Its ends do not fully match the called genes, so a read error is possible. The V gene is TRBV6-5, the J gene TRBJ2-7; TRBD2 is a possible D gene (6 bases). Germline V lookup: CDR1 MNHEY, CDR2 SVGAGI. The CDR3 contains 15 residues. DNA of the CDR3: TGTGCCAGTAGAACGGGACTTATTTCCCGAAACGAGGAGTACTTC. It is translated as CASRTGLISRNEEYF.

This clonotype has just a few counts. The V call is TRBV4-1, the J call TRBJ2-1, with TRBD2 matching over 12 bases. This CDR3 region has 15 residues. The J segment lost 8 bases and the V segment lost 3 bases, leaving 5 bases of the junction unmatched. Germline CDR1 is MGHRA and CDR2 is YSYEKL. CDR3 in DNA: TGCGCCAGCAGCCACGGAGGACTAGCGGGGTATGAGCAGTTCTTC. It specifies CASSHGGLAGYEQFF.

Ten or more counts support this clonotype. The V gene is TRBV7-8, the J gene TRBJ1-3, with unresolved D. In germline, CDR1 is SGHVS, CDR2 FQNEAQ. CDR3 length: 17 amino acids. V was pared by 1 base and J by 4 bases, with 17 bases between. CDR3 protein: CASSLGNYRVKGNTIYF. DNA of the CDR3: TGTGCCAGCAGCTTAGGCAACTACCGGGTTAAAGGAAACACCATATATTTT. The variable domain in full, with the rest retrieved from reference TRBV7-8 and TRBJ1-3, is GAGVSQSPRYKVAKRGQDVALRCDPISGHVSLFWYQQALGQGPEFLTYFQNEAQLDKSGLPSDRFFAERPEGSVSTLKIQRTQQEDSAVYLCASSLGNYRVKGNTIYFGEGSWLTVV.

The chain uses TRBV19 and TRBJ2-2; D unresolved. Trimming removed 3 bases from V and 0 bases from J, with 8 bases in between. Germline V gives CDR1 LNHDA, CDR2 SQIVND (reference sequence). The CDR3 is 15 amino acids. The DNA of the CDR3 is TGTGCCAGTAGTATCAAAACAGCGAACACCGGGGAGCTGTTTTTT. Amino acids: CASSIKTANTGELFF.

The CDR3 is CASSYSGGVMETQYF. Written as DNA, the CDR3 is TGTGCCAGCAGTTACTCGGGCGGGGTCATGGAGACCCAGTACTTC. The gene calls are TRBV6-2 or TRBV6-3 and TRBJ2-5; a weak D match, TRBD2 (6 bases). V lost 0 bases to trimming and J lost 5 bases, with 13 bases between them. Germline V gene data show CDR1 as MNHEY and CDR2 as SVGEGT. CDR3 size: 15 residues.

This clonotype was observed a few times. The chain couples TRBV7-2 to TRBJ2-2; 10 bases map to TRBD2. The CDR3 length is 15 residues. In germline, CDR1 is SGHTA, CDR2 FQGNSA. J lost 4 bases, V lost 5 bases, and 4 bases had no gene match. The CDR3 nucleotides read TGTGCCAGCAGCCCCGGGACTAGCGTCACCGGGGAGCTGTTTTTT. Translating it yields CASSPGTSVTGELFF.

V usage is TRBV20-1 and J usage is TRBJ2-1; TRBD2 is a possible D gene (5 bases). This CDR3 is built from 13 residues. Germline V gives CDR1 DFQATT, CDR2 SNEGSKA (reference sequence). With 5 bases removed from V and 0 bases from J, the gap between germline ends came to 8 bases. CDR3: CSAPGSSYNEQFF. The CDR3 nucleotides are TGCAGTGCTCCGGGAAGCTCCTACAATGAGCAGTTCTTC.

The CDR3, as DNA: TGTGCCAGTACCCCCTCAACAGGGGTGAGGGGCTACACCTTC. Translating it yields CASTPSTGVRGYTF. The chain combines TRBV19 with TRBJ1-2, with 7 bases matching TRBD1. The germline V gene has CDR1 LNHDA and CDR2 SQIVND (reference sequence). Germline trimming cut 7 bases from V and 8 bases from J; bases unmatched to any gene: 13. The CDR3 is made up of 14 amino acids.

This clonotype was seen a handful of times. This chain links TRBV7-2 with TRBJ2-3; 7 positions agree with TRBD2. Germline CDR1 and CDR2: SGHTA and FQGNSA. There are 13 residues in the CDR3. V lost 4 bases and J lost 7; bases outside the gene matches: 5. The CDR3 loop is CASSSERGYTQYF. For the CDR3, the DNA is TGTGCCAGCAGCTCCGAGCGGGGATATACGCAGTATTTT.

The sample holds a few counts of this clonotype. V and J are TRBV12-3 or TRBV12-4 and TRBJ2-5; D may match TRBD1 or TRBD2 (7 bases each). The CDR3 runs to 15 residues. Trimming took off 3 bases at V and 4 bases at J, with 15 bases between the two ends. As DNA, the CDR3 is TGTGCCAGCAGTTTGGGAGGGGGCTCCGGAGAGACCCAGTACTTC. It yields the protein CASSLGGGSGETQYF.

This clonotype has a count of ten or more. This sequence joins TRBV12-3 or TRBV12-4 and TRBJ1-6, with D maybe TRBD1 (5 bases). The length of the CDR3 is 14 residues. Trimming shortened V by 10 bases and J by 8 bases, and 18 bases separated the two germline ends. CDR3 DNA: TGTGCCACCAAAAACACCCGGGGGGATTCACCCCTCCACTTT. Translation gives CATKNTRGDSPLHF.

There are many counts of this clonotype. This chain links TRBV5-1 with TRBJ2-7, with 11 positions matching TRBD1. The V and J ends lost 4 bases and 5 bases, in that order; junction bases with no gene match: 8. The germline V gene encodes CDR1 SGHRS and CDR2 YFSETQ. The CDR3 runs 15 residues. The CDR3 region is CASSVPGQGANEQYF. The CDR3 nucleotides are TGCGCCAGCAGCGTCCCTGGACAGGGGGCTAACGAGCAGTACTTC.

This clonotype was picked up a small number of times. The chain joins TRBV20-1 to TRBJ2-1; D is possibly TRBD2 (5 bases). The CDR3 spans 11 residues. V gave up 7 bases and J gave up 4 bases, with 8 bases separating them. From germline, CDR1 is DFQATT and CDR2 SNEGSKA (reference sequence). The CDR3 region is CSVSGYNEQFF. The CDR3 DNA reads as TGCAGTGTAAGCGGATACAATGAGCAGTTCTTC.